These T cell receptor beta chains were read from a single sample in a study of cytomegalovirus exposure and HLA in healthy donors. The data were produced by immunoSEQ multiplex PCR, yet TCRdb's version contains in-frame clones alone and is incomplete. The data show around 140,000 clones, about 8.9% seen once. The specimen sequenced was PBMCs. Every receptor here comes from a man aged 45 to 65 in good health and CMV-seronegative. Both conserved end residues are part of each CDR3. A D gene is named only where the DNA matches it firmly. Size tells how often a clone was seen (once, few, many) or the class of an expanded clone, and some rows leave it out.

V gene,clone size,D gene,J gene,CDR3 protein,CDR3 DNA
TRBV30,few,TRBD2,TRBJ2-5,CAWDGGGWETQYF,TGTGCCTGGGATGGGGGGGGGTGGGAGACCCAGTACTTC
TRBV7-2,few,TRBD2,TRBJ2-7,CASSLAHSGSYEQYF,TGTGCCAGCAGCTTAGCCCATAGCGGGAGTTACGAGCAGTACTTC
TRBV7-3,few,TRBD1,TRBJ2-5,CASSSGQGGQETQYF,TGTGCCAGCAGCTCCGGACAGGGAGGCCAAGAGACCCAGTACTTC
TRBV6-1,few,-,TRBJ1-5,CASSEASELAQHF,TGTGCCAGCAGTGAAGCAAGCGAGTTGGCCCAGCATTTT
TRBV19,-,TRBD1,TRBJ1-1,CASSGADRGNTEAFF,TGTGCCAGTAGCGGGGCGGACAGGGGGAACACTGAAGCTTTCTTT
TRBV9,few,-,TRBJ1-3,CASSSWGGGDTIYF,TGTGCCAGCAGCTCCTGGGGAGGGGGAGACACCATATATTTT
TRBV6-1,few,TRBD1,TRBJ2-2,CASRETGIGELFF,TGTGCCAGCAGAGAGACAGGGATCGGGGAGCTGTTTTTT
TRBV5-1,few,TRBD1,TRBJ2-1,CASSLGGDSFNEQFF,TGCGCCAGCAGCTTGGGAGGGGACAGCTTCAATGAGCAGTTCTTC
TRBV11-3,few,-,TRBJ2-2,CASSSYTGIVTGELFF,TGTGCCAGCAGCTCTTACACGGGAATCGTCACCGGGGAGCTGTTTTTT
TRBV19,few,TRBD1,TRBJ2-2,CASSSGTGGTGELFF,TGTGCCAGTAGCTCCGGGACAGGGGGAACCGGGGAGCTGTTTTTT
TRBV7-9,few,TRBD1,TRBJ1-2,CASSRGQGRRTF,TGTGCCAGCAGTCGTGGACAGGGACGTCGAACCTTC
TRBV11-2,few,TRBD2,TRBJ2-5,CASSPGLAGVARETQYF,TGTGCCAGCAGCCCCGGACTAGCGGGAGTGGCGCGGGAGACCCAGTACTTC
TRBV10-1,-,TRBD1,TRBJ2-5,CASSGDRGQETQYF,TGCGCCAGCAGCGGGGACAGGGGCCAAGAGACCCAGTACTTC
TRBV19,-,TRBD1,TRBJ1-5,CASSTDRGRSNQPQHF,TGTGCCAGTAGTACGGACAGGGGGCGTAGCAATCAGCCCCAGCATTTT
TRBV2,-,TRBD1,TRBJ2-3,CASSDTRGRVSTDTQYF,TGTGCCAGCAGTGACACGAGGGGGCGGGTTAGCACAGATACGCAGTATTTT
TRBV2,few,-,TRBJ1-5,CASSEARGAGQPQHF,TGTGCCAGCAGTGAAGCGCGGGGGGCGGGGCAGCCCCAGCATTTT
TRBV6-1,-,TRBD2,TRBJ2-3,CASTRTSVGTDTQYF,TGTGCCAGCACCCGGACTAGCGTCGGCACAGATACGCAGTATTTT
TRBV19,-,-,TRBJ1-1,CASSAQNTEAFF,TGTGCCAGTAGTGCGCAGAACACTGAAGCTTTCTTT
TRBV5-1,few,TRBD2,TRBJ2-7,CASSLGSSGTSGEQYF,TGCGCCAGCAGCTTGGGGTCTAGCGGGACCTCGGGCGAGCAGTACTTC
TRBV7-2,few,-,TRBJ2-7,CASSLKNSGEQYF,TGTGCCAGCAGCTTAAAAAACTCTGGCGAGCAGTACTTC
TRBV11-1,few,TRBD1,TRBJ1-1,CASSWDRGTTEAFF,TGTGCCAGCAGCTGGGACAGGGGGACCACTGAAGCTTTCTTT
TRBV28,few,-,TRBJ1-5,CASSSGAQPQHF,TGTGCCAGCAGTTCAGGGGCTCAGCCCCAGCATTTT
TRBV27,few,TRBD2,TRBJ2-2,CASSSPLASGPFANTGELFF,TGTGCCAGCAGTTCCCCCCTGGCTAGCGGCCCTTTCGCGAACACCGGGGAGCTGTTTTTT
TRBV5-6,few,-,TRBJ1-5,CASSLRSRRDQPQHF,TGTGCCAGCAGCTTACGATCGAGGAGGGATCAGCCCCAGCATTTT
TRBV6-6,-,TRBD1,TRBJ2-7,CASSFRDRDWDEQYF,TGTGCCAGCAGTTTCCGGGACAGGGACTGGGACGAGCAGTACTTC
TRBV9,-,TRBD2,TRBJ2-1,CASSDGLAGGPLGNEQFF,TGTGCCAGCAGCGACGGACTAGCGGGAGGGCCTCTTGGCAATGAGCAGTTCTTC
TRBV6-1,few,TRBD2,TRBJ2-7,CASNLPSGRDEQYF,TGTGCCAGCAACCTACCCAGCGGGAGGGACGAGCAGTACTTC
TRBV28,few,TRBD2,TRBJ2-3,CASTTSGNTDTQYF,TGTGCCAGCACGACTAGCGGCAACACAGATACGCAGTATTTT